The source of this T cell receptor (beta chain) is a study of response to subunit inactivated influenza vaccine. A note on this clonotype: Compared with germline, one end of the junction differs, possibly owing to a read error.

Per germline, CDR1 MGHRA and CDR2 YSYEKL. This CDR3 comprises 15 residues. TCRdb re-analysed the RT-PCR reads in MiXCR, keeping a single row per CDR3 protein. The sample has hundreds of thousands of distinct CDR3 sequences, 12% seen once. The sequenced sample was PBMCs from blood, obtained on the day of vaccination. The chain is built from TRBV4-1 and TRBJ1-1, with TRBD1 matching 7 bases. This TCR was sampled from a man aged 45 to 65 who received an inactivated influenza vaccine. In DNA, the CDR3 is TGCGCCAGCATCTACGGAGGGACAGCAAACACCGAAGCTTTCTTT. Protein: CASIYGGTANTEAFF.